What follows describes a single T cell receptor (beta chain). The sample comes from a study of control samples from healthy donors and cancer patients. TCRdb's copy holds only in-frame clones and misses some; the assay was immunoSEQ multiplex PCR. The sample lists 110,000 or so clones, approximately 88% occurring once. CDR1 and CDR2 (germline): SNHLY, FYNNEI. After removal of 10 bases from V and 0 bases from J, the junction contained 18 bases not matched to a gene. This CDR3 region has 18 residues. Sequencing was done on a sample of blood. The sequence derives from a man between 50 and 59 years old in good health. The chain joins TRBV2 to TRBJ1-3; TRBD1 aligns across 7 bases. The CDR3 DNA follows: TGTGCCACCCTCCGTGAAGGGGGCCAAGGAACCTCTGGAAACACCATATATTTT. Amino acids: CATLREGGQGTSGNTIYF.